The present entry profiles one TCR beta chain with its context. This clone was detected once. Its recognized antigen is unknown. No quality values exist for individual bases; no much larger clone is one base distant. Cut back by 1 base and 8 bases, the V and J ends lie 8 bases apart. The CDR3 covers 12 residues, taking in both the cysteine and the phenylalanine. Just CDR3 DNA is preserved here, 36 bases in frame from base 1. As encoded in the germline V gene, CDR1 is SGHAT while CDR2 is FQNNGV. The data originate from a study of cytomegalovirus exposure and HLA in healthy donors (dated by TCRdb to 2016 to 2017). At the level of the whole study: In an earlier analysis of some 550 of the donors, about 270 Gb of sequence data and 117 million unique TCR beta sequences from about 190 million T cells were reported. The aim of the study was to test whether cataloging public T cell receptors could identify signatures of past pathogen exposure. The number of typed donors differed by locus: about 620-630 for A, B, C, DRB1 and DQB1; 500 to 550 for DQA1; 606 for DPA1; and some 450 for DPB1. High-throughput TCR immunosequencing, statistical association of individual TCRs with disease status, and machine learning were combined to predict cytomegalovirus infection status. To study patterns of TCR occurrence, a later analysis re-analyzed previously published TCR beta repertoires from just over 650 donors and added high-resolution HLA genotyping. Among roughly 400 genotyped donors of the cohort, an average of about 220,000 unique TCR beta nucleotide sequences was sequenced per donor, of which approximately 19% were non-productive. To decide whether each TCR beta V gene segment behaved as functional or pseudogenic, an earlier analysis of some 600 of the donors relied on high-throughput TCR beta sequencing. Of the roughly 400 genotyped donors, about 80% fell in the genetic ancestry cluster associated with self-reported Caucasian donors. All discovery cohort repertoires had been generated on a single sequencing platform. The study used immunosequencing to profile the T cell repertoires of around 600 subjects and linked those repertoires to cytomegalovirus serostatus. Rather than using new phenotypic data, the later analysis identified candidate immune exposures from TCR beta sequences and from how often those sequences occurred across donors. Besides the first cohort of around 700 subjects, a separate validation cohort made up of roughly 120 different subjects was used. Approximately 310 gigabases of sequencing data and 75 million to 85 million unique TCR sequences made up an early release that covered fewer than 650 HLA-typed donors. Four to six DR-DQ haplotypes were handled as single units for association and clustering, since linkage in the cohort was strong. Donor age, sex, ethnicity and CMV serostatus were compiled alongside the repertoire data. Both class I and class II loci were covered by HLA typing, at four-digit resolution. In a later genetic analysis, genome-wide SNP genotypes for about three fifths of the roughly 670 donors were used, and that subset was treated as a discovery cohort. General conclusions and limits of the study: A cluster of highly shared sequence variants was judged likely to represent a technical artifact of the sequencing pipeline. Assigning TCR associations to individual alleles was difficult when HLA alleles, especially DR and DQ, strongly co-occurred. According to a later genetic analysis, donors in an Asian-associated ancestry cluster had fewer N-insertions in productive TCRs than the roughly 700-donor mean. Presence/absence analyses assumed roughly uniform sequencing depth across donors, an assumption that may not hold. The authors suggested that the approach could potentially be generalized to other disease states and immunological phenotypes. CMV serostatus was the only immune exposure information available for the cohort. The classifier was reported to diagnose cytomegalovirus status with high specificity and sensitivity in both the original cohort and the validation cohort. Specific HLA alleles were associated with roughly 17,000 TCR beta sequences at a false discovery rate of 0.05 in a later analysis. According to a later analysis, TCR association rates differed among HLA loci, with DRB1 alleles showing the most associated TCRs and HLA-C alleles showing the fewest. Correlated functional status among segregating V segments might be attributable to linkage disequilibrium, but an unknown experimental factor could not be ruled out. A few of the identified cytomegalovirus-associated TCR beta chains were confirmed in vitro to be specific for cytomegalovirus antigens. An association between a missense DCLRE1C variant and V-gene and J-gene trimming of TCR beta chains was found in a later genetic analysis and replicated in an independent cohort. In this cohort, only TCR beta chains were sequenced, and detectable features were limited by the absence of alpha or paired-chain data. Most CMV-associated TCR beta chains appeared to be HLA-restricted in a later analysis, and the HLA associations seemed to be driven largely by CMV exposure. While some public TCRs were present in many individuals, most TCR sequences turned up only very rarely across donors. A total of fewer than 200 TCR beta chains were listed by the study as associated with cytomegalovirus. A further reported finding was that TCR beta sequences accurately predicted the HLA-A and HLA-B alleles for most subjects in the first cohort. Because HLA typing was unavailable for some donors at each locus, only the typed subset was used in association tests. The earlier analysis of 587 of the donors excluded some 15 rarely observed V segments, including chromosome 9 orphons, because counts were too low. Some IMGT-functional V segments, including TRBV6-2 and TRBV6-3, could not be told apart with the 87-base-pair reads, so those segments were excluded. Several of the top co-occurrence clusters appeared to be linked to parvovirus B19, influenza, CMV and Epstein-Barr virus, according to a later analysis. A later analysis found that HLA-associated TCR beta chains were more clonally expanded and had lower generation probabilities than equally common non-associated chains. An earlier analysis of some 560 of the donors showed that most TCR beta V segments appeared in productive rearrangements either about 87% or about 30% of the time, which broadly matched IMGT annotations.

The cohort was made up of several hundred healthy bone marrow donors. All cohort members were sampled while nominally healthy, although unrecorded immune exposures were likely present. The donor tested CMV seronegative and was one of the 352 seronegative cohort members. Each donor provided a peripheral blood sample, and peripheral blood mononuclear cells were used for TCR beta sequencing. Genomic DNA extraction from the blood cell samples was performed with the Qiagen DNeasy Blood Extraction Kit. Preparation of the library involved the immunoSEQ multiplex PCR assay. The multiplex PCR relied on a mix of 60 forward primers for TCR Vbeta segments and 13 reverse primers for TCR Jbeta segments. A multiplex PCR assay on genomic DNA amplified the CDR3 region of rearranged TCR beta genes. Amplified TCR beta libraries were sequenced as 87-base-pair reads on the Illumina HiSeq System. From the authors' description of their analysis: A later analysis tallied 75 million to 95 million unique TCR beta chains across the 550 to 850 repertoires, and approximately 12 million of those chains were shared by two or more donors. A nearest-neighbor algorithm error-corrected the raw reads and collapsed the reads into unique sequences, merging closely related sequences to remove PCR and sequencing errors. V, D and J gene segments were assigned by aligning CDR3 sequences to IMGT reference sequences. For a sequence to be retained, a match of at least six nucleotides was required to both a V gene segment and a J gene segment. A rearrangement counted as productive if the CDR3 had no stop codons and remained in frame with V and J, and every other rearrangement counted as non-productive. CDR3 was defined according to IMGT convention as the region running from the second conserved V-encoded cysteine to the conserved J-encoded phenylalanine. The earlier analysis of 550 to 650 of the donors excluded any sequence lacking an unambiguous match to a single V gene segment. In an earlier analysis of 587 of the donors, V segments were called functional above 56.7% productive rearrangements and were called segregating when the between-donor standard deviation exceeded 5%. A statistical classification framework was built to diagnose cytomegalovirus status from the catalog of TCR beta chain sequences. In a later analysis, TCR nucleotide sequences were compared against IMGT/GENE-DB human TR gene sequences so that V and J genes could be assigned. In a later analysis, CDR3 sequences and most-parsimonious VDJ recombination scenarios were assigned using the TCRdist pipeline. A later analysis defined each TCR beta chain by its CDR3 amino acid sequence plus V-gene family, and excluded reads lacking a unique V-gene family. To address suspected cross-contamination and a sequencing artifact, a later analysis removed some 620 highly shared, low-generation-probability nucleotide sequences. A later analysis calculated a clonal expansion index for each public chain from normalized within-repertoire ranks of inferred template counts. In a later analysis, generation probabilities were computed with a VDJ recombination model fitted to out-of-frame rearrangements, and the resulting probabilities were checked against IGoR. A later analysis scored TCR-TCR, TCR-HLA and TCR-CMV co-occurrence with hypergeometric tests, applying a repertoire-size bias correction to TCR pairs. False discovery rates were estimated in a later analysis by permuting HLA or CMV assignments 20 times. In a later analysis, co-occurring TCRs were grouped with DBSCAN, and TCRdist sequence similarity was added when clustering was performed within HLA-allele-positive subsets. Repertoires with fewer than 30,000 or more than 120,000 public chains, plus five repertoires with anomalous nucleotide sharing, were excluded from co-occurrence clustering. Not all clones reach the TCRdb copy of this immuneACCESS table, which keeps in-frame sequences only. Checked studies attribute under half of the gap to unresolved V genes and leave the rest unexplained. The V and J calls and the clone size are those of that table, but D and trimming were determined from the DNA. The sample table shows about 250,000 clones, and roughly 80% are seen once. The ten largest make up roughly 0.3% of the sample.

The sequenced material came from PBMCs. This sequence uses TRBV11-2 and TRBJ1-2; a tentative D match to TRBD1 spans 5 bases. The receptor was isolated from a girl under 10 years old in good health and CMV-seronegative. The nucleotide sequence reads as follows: TGTGCCAGCAGCTTAGCACGGGGGGGCTACACCTTC. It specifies CASSLARGGYTF.